This T cell receptor beta chain was profiled in a study of T cells after yellow fever vaccination. Losses at the gene ends were 2 bases for V and 4 bases for J; bases not matched to a gene: 8. The CDR3 consists of 16 residues. Germline-derived CDR1 and CDR2 are SGHRS and YFSETQ. TCRdb called the 5' RACE reads again in MiXCR, with one record for every CDR3 protein. The sample includes roughly 310,000 distinct CDR3 sequences, around 3.9% of them seen just once. Sequencing used PBMCs, obtained on the day of the yellow fever booster vaccination. This TCR was sampled from a man aged 18 to 30 who received the YFV17D yellow fever vaccine. The chain combines TRBV5-1 with TRBJ2-5; 10 bases are shared with TRBD2. CDR3 loop: CASSFELAGSTETQYF. In DNA form, the CDR3 reads TGCGCCAGCAGCTTTGAACTAGCGGGGAGCACAGAGACCCAGTACTTC.